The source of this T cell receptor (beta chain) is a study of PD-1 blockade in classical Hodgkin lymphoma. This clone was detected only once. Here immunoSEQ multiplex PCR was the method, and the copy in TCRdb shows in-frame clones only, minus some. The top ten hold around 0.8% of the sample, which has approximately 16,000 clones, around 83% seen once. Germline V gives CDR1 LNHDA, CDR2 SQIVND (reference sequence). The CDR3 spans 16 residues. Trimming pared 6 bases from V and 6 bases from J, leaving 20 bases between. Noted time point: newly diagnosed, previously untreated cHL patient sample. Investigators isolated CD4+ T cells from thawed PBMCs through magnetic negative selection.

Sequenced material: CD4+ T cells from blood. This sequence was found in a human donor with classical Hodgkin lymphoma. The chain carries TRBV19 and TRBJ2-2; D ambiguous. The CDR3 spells CASSQSVGSRSGELFF. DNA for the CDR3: TGTGCCAGTAGCCAGAGCGTGGGGTCCCGGTCCGGGGAGCTGTTTTTT.